A selection of T cell receptor beta chains follows, all from one sample in a study of technical replicates of blood from several donors. Sequenced by immunoSEQ multiplex PCR; TCRdb stores in-frame clones only, minus some. The data hold about 59,000 clones, with approximately 92% observed a single time. The sample was PBMCs. The receptor source for this set is a human donor in good health. Some clones in this sample may be carry-over from other donors' samples. The conserved cysteine and the conserved F or W are not part of the CDR3 here.

length | J | V | CDR3
13 | TRBJ2-1 | TRBV4-1 | ASSQDSRSGNEQF
11 | TRBJ1-2 | TRBV5-1 | ASSLGGTGRYT
12 | TRBJ2-7 | TRBV11-1 | ASSSRTGSYEQY
13 | TRBJ2-5 | TRBV14 | ASSTTLGGAWTQY
12 | TRBJ2-7 | TRBV4-3 | ASSQAAGGYEQY
10 | TRBJ2-1 | TRBV19 | ASSHFPNEQF
16 | TRBJ2-6 | TRBV18 | ASTYPGQGLTGANVLT
13 | TRBJ1-1 | TRBV2 | ASSGDRVGYTEAF
11 | TRBJ2-7 | TRBV30 | AGGRDRGYEQY
12 | TRBJ1-3 | TRBV19 | ASSMRPSGNTIY
13 | TRBJ2-7 | TRBV7-8 | ASSLGLAHGYEQY
13 | TRBJ2-4 | TRBV4-1 | ASSQRWGDKNIQY
13 | TRBJ1-5 | TRBV4-3 | ASSQDRGLSQPQH
14 | TRBJ1-2 | TRBV19 | ASSLYTGLGDIGYT